The source of this TCR beta chain is a study of T-cell memory formation after mild COVID-19. Findings of the study overall: SARS-CoV-2 specificity of second-wave clones peaking day 37 was unconfirmed. Clones shrinking between day 15 and 85 showed a balanced CD4/CD8 split, and those that grew later tilted toward CD4+. The study detected some responding clones in pre-infection memory, suggesting cross-reactive memory joined.

The TCR alpha and TCR beta cDNA libraries, bearing sample barcodes and UMIs, were generated by 5'RACE using constant-segment primers. Using its own MiXCR run on the 5' RACE reads, TCRdb lists one record per CDR3 protein. This sample carries roughly 340,000 distinct CDR3 sequences, 20% of them seen once, and the ten largest clones take over 20%. The CDR3 length is 14 residues. The ends were cut back, 2 bases at V and 1 base at J, with 8 bases in the middle. Germline CDR1 and CDR2: SGHVS and FQNEAQ. This clonotype was observed once. Its target is unknown. This chain joins TRBV7-8 and TRBJ2-5, with D possibly TRBD1 on 5 matching bases. Sequenced input: PBMCs or a T cell subset sorted from them (not recorded which). This sequence was found in a man aged 18-30 years who had mild COVID-19 (a few samples of this study predate the infection). Cell type and time point are not known. The CDR3 coding sequence is TGTGCCAGCAGCTTAAGACAGTCCCAAGAGACCCAGTACTTC. Protein: CASSLRQSQETQYF.